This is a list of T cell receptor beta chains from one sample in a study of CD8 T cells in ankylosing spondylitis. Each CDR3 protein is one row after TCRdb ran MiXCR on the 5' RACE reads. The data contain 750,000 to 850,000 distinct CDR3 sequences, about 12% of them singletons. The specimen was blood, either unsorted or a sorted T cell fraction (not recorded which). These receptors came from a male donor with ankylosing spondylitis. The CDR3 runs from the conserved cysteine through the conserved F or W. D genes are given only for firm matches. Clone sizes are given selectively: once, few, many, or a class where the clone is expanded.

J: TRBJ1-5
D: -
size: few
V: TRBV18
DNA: TGTGCCAGCTCACCACTTCAGGATGATCAGCCCCAGCATTTT
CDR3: CASSPLQDDQPQHF

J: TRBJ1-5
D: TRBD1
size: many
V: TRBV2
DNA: TGTGCCAGCAGCGCGGACAGGGCGGGCAATCAGCCCCAGCATTTT
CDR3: CASSADRAGNQPQHF

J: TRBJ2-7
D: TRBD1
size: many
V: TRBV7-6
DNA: TGTGCCAGCAGCACCTCTTACGACAGGGGGCCCCCCTACGAGCAGTACTTC
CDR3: CASSTSYDRGPPYEQYF

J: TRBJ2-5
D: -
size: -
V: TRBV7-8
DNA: TGTGCCAGCGGCTTAAGAGTACAAGAGACCCAGTACTTC
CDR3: CASGLRVQETQYF

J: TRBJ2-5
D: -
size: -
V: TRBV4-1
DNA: TGCGCCAGCAGCCAAGATGGGCAGATACTAGGGGAGACCCAGTACTTC
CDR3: CASSQDGQILGETQYF

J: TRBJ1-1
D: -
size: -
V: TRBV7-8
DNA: TGTGCCAGCAGCTTTACGGTCCAGGGCGGGACTGAAGCTTTCTTT
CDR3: CASSFTVQGGTEAFF

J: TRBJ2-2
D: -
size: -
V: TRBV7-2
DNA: TGTGCCAGCACCTCGGGAGCGAACACCGGGGAGCTGTTTTTT
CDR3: CASTSGANTGELFF

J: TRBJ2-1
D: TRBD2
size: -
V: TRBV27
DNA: TGTGCCAGCAGCCGACTAGCCATGGTAGTCAATGAGCAGTTCTTC
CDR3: CASSRLAMVVNEQFF

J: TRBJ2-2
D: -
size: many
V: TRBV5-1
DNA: TGTGCCAGCAGCCTACTCACCGGGGAGCTGTTTTTT
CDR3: CASSLLTGELFF

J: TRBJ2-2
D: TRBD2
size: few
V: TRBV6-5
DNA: TGTGCCAGCAGTTACCCGCGCGGGAGGCAAGGAGACACCGGGGAGCTGTTTTTT
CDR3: CASSYPRGRQGDTGELFF

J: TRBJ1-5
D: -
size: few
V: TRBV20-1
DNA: TGCAGTGCGGGCCGACAGGCGGATCAGCCCCAGCATTTT
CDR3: CSAGRQADQPQHF

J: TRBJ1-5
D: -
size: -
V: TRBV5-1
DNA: TGCGCCAGCAGCCCCGACGGCCCGTATAGCAATCAGCCCCAGCATTTT
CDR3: CASSPDGPYSNQPQHF

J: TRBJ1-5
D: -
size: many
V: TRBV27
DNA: TGTGCCAGCAGTCCTATGGGGGGGAGACAGCCCCAGCATTTT
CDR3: CASSPMGGRQPQHF

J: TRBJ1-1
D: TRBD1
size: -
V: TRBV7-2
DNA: TGTGCCAGCAGCTTAAGCGGGACAGCAGGGCAGAACACTGAAGCTTTCTTT
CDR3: CASSLSGTAGQNTEAFF

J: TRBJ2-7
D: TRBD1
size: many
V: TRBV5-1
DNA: TGCGCCAGCAGCTTGATGGGACAGGGGCCCTACGAGCAGTACTTC
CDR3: CASSLMGQGPYEQYF

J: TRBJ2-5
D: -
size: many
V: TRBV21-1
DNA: TGTGCCAGCAGCAAAGAGGCTCCTAGCGAAGAGACCCAGTACTTC
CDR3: CASSKEAPSEETQYF

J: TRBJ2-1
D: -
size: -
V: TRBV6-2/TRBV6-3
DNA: TGTGCCAGCAGCCCCCCCGCGGGCCAGCAGTTCTTC
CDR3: CASSPPAGQQFF

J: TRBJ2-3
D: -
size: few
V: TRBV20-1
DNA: TGCAGTGCTAGTCGTTGGGGCACCCTCTCGATAGATACGCAGTATTTT
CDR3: CSASRWGTLSIDTQYF

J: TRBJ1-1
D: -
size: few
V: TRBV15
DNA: TGTGCCACCAGCAGAGATCTTCAGGGGCAGGCTTTCTTT
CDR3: CATSRDLQGQAFF

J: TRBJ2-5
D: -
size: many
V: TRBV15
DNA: TGTGCCACCAGCCCGGAACCACTGGAAGAGACCCAGTACTTC
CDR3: CATSPEPLEETQYF

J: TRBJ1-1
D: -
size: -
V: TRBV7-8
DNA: TGTGCCAGCAGCTTAGATTTGGCAGATGAAGCTTTCTTT
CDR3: CASSLDLADEAFF

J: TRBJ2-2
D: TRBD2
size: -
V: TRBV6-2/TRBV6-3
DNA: TGTGCCTCGGAGGCTAGCGGGACTCACACCGGGGAGCTGTTTTTT
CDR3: CASEASGTHTGELFF

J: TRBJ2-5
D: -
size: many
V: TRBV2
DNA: TGTGCCAGCAGTGAAATCCTCGGGACGGGCGAGACCCAGTACTTC
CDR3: CASSEILGTGETQYF

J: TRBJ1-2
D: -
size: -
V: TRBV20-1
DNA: TGCAGTGTACAGCGATTCTATGGCTACACCTTC
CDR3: CSVQRFYGYTF

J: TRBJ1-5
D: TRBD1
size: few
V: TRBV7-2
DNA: TGTGCCAGCAGCCCGCAGACAGGGAGCAATCAGCCCCAGCATTTT
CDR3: CASSPQTGSNQPQHF

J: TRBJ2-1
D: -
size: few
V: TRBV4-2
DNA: TGTGCCAGCAGCCAAGATCGGGCCCTAGGGAATGAGCAGTTCTTC
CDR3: CASSQDRALGNEQFF

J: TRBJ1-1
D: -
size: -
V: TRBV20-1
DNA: TGCAGTGCGGGGGAGGACCTGAACACTGAAGCTTTCTTT
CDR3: CSAGEDLNTEAFF

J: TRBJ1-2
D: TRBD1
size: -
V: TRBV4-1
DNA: TGCGCCAGCAGCCAGGACAGGGATGGTAGCTATGGCTACACCTTC
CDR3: CASSQDRDGSYGYTF

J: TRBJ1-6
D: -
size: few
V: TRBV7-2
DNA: TGTGCCAGCAGCTTCACAGAAAATTCACCCCTCCACTTT
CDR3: CASSFTENSPLHF

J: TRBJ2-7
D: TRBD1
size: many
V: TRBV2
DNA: TGTGCCAGCGGGACAGTTTTCTCCTACGAGCAGTACTTC
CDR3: CASGTVFSYEQYF

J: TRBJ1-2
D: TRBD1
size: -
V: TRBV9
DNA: TGTGCCAGCAGCGTTTTGACAGGGGTTCACTACACCTTC
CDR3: CASSVLTGVHYTF

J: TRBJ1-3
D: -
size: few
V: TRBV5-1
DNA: TGCGCCAGCAGCCTGGCAGGCAACTCTGGAAACACCATATATTTT
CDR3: CASSLAGNSGNTIYF

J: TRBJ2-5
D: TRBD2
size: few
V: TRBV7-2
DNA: TGTGCCAGCAGCTTAGGTCCTAGCGGGAGCCAAGAGACCCAGTACTTC
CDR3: CASSLGPSGSQETQYF

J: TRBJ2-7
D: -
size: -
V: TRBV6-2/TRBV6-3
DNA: TGTGCCAGCACCGACCGCAAGGACGAGCAGTACTTC
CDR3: CASTDRKDEQYF

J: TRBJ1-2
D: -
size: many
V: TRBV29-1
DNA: TGCAGCGTCGAGCCAGGGAACTATGGCTACACCTTC
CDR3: CSVEPGNYGYTF

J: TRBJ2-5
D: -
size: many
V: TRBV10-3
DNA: TGTGCCATCAGTGACCTCCAAGAGACCCAGTACTTC
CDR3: CAISDLQETQYF

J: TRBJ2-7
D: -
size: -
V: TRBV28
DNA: TGTGCCAGCAAAAGAACAGGGCTCAACGACGAGCAGTACTTC
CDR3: CASKRTGLNDEQYF

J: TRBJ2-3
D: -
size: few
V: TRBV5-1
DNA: TGCGCCAGCAGCGTGGAGACTCCAGATACGCAGTATTTT
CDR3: CASSVETPDTQYF

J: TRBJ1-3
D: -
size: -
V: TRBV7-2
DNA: TGTGCCAGCAGCTTAGGGGGCAGGGTTGGAAACACCATATATTTT
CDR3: CASSLGGRVGNTIYF

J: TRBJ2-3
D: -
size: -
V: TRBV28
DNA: TGTGCCAGCAGTTTGGGCAGCCCCCACCCAGATACGCAGTATTTT
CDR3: CASSLGSPHPDTQYF

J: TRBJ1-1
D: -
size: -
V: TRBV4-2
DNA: TGTGCCAGCAGCCAACAGGACTTTGTCTCCACTGAAGCTTTCTTT
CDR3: CASSQQDFVSTEAFF

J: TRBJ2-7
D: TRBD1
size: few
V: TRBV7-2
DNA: TGTGCCAGCCGGGGGACAGGGTATGCCGAGCAGTACTTC
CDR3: CASRGTGYAEQYF

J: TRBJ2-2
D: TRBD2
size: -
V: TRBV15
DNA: TGTGCCACCAGCAAGCGGACTAGCGACGGGGAGCTGTTTTTT
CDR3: CATSKRTSDGELFF

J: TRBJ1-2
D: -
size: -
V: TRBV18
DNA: TGTGCCAGCTCACAGGGGACTTTCTTCACTGGCTACACCTTC
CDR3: CASSQGTFFTGYTF

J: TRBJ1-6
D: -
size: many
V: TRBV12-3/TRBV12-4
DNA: TGTGCCAGCAGTTTCGGACGGTTTAATTCACCCCTCCACTTT
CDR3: CASSFGRFNSPLHF

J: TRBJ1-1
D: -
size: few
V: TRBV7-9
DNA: TGTGCCAGCAGCGTAGGTGCTCACACTGAAGCTTTCTTT
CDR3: CASSVGAHTEAFF

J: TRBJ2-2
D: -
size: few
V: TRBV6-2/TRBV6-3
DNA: TGTGCCAGCAGTCCGAGCCCTTTTGGGACGACCGGGGAGCTGTTTTTT
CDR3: CASSPSPFGTTGELFF

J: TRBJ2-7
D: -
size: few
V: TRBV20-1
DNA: TGCAGTGCTCTCCCTCGCCGCGAGCAGTACTTC
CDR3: CSALPRREQYF

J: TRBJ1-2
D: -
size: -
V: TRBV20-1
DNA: TGCAGTGCTAGAGATCGTATCAAAGGCTATGGCTACACCTTC
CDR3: CSARDRIKGYGYTF

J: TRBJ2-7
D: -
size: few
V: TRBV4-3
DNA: TGCGCCAGCAGCCAAGATTTCGGACGCGAGCAGTACTTC
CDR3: CASSQDFGREQYF